This T cell receptor beta chain was identified in a study of technical replicates of blood from a handful of donors. The CDR3 is 14 amino acids. Per the germline V gene, CDR1 is SEHNR and CDR2 is FQNEAQ (reference sequence). V lost 3 bases to trimming and J lost 6 bases, with 12 bases between them. TCRdb keeps only in-frame clones here, not all; method: immunoSEQ multiplex PCR. The sample has about 88,000 clones; 90% to 95% are singletons. Source material: T cells isolated from PBMCs. The receptor was isolated from a human donor in good health. The gene calls are TRBV7-9 and TRBJ2-1, with D maybe TRBD1 (5 bases). This CDR3 reads CASSFQGSPNEQFF. CDR3 DNA sequence: TGTGCCAGCAGCTTCCAGGGATCACCCAATGAGCAGTTCTTC.